Shown below are 7 T cell receptor beta chains from a single sample sequenced in a study of control samples from healthy donors and cancer patients. Assay used: immunoSEQ multiplex PCR; TCRdb lists only in-frame clones, some missing. In the table there are roughly 130,000 clones, more than 85% of which are singletons. The sequenced material came from blood. These TCRs come from a man aged 18 to 30 in good health.

This clone has just one count. The chain employs TRBV27 and TRBJ2-1; 11 bases align to TRBD1. V shed 4 bases, J shed 2 bases, and the junction held 1 base outside the gene matches. The CDR3 covers 15 residues. CDR1 MNHEY and CDR2 SMNVEV come from the germline V gene (reference sequence). The CDR3 DNA follows: TGTGCCAGCAGTTGGGGACAGGGGGCCTACAATGAGCAGTTCTTC. This encodes CASSWGQGAYNEQFF.

The chain is built from TRBV7-9 and TRBJ2-7; D not resolved. Trimming took off 5 bases at V and 1 base at J, with 15 bases between the two ends. Germline V gene data show CDR1 as SEHNR and CDR2 as FQNEAQ (reference sequence). The CDR3 is 15 amino acids. The DNA for the CDR3 is TGTGCCAGCAGCCCTTACCCCGACGGGTCCTACGAGCAGTACTTC. Translated: CASSPYPDGSYEQYF.

The chain carries TRBV2 and TRBJ1-1; possible D gene TRBD1, 6 bases. CDR3 length: 12 amino acids. The germline V gene has CDR1 SNHLY and CDR2 FYNNEI. The germline V and J ends were trimmed by 5 bases and 4 bases, with 8 bases remaining between them. The CDR3 region is CASSLQGTEAFF. In DNA form, the CDR3 reads TGTGCCAGCAGTCTACAGGGCACTGAAGCTTTCTTT.

The chain employs TRBV2 and TRBJ2-3; 10 nucleotides align to TRBD1. This CDR3 comprises 14 residues. V gave up 4 bases and J gave up 4 bases; unmatched junction bases: 2. Germline lookup yields CDR1 SNHLY and CDR2 FYNNEI. CDR3 in DNA: TGTGCCAGCAGTGGGACAGGGGGAGCAGATACGCAGTATTTT. Its translation is CASSGTGGADTQYF.

As for this clone: Other DNA sequences in this sample translate to the same CDR3. The J gene is TRBJ1-2, the V gene TRBV7-9, with unresolved D. This CDR3 comprises 12 residues. V gave up 5 bases and J gave up 6 bases, with 10 bases separating them. The germline gives CDR1 SEHNR, CDR2 FQNEAQ (reference sequence). CDR3 in amino acids: CASSGRGDGYTF. The DNA for the CDR3 is TGTGCCAGCAGCGGACGTGGGGATGGCTACACCTTC. The full variable domain, rest sourced from reference TRBV7-9 and TRBJ1-2, is DTGVSQNPRHKITKRGQNVTFRCDPISEHNRLYWYRQTLGQGPEFLTYFQNEAQLEKSRLLSDRFSAERPKGSFSTLEIQRTEQGDSAMYLCASSGRGDGYTFGSGTRLTVV.

This clone was seen a single time. V gene TRBV11-3 combines with J gene TRBJ1-1, with D possibly matching TRBD1 (6 bases). V lost 4 bases and J 3 bases, leaving 21 bases between the germline ends. The CDR3 is made up of 17 amino acids. CDR1 is SGHNT, CDR2 YENEEA, per germline. The chain's CDR3 is CASSSPPEGGTDTEAFF. The CDR3 bases are TGTGCCAGCAGCTCCCCGCCGGAGGGGGGCACGGACACTGAAGCTTTCTTT.

This clone was seen once. The V call is TRBV24-1, the J call TRBJ2-2, with 7 positions matching TRBD1. The CDR3 length is 13 residues. Germline V gene lookup returns CDR1 KGHDR and CDR2 SFDVKD. The V segment lost 6 bases and the J segment 11 bases; nucleotides outside the gene matches: 8. DNA for the CDR3: TGTGCCACCAGTCCTACAGGGGCAAGTGAGCTGTTTTTT. Translating it yields CATSPTGASELFF.